This TCR beta chain was retrieved from a study of radiotherapy plus CTLA-4 blockade in lung cancer. About the research overall: Objective responses were observed in 15% to 20% of patients, and disease control was achieved by approximately 34%. General study points: Peripheral blood showed expansion of tumor-derived TCR clones after radiotherapy and ipilimumab.

CDR3 size: 14 residues. Germline CDR1 and CDR2: GTSNPN and SVGIG (reference sequence). V was shortened by 5 bases and J by 0 bases, with 8 bases between the two germline ends. For this clone: As yet, its antigen is unknown.

Repertoires were generated with immunoSEQ multiplex PCR, while TCRdb's copy carries only in-frame clones and drops some. The sample records tens of thousands of clones, around 90% being singletons. The specimen was peripheral blood, collected from a patient treated with radiotherapy plus ipilimumab. The source is a human donor with non-small cell lung cancer who had stable disease on radiotherapy plus ipilimumab. The genes are TRBV30 and TRBJ2-6; D possibly uses TRBD1 or TRBD2 (6 bases each). The CDR3 is CAWGGHSGANVLTF. CDR3 sequence (DNA): TGTGCCTGGGGGGGGCACTCTGGGGCCAACGTCCTGACTTTC.